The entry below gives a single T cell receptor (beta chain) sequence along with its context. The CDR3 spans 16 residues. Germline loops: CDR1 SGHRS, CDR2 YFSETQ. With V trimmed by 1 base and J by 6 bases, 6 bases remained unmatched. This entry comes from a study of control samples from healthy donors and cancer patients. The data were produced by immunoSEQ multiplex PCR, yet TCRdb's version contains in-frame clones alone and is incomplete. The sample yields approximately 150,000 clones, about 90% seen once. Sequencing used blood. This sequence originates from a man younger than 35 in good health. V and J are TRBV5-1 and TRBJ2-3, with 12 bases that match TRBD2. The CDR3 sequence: CASSLRLAGGPDTQYF. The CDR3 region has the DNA TGCGCCAGCAGCTTGCGGCTAGCGGGGGGGCCGGATACGCAGTATTTT.